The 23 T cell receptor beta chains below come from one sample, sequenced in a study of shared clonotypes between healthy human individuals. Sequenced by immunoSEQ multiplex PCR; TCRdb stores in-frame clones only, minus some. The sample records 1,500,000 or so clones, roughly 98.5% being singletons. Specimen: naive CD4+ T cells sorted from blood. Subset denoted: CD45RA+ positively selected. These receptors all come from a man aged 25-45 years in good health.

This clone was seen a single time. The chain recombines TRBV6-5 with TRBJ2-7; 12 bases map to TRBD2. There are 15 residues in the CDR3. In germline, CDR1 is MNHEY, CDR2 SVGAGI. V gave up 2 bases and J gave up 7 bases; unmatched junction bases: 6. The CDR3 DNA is TGTGCCAGCAGTTACCGACTAGCGGGAGTCTTTGAGCAGTACTTC. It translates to CASSYRLAGVFEQYF.

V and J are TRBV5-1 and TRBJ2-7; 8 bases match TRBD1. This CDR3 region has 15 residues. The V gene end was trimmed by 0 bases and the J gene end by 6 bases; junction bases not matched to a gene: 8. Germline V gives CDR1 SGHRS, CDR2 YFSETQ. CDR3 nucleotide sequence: TGCGCCAGCAGCTTGGTAATGGCAGGGGGCGGCGAGCAGTACTTC. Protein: CASSLVMAGGGEQYF.

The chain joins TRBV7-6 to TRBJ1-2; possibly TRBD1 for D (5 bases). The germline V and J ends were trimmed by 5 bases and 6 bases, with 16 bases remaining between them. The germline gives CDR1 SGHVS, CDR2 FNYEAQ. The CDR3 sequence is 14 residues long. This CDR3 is CASSDFGAEHGYTF. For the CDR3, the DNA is TGTGCCAGCAGCGACTTCGGGGCAGAGCATGGCTACACCTTC.

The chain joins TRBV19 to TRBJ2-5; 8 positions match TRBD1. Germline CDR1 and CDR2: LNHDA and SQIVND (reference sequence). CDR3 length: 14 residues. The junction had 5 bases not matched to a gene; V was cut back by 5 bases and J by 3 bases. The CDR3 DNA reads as TGTGCCAGTAGTCCGGGACAGGAAAAAGAGACCCAGTACTTC. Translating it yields CASSPGQEKETQYF.

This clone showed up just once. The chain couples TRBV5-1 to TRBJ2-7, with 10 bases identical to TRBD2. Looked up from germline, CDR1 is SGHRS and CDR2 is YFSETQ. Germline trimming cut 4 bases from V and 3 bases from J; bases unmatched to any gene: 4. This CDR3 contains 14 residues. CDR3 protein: CASSHVAGGYEQYF. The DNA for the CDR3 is TGCGCCAGCAGCCACGTAGCGGGAGGCTACGAGCAGTACTTC.

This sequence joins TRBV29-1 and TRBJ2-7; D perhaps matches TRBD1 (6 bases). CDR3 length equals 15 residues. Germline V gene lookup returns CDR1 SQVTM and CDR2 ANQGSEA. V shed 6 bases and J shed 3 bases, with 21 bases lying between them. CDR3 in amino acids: CSVAVGASNHYEQYF. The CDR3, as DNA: TGCAGCGTCGCCGTGGGGGCTAGCAATCACTACGAGCAGTACTTC.

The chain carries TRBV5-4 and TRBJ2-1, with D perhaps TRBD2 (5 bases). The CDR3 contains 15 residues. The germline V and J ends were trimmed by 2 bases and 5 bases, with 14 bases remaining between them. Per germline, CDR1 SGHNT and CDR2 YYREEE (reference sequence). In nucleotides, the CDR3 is TGTGCCAGCAGCTTAGGTGGGAGTCGGGACAATGAGCAGTTCTTC. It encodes CASSLGGSRDNEQFF.

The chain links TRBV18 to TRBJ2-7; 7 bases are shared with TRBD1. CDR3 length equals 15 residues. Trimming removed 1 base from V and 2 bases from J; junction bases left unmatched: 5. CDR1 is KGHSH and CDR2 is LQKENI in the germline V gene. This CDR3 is CASSPRQGVTYEQYF. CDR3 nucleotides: TGTGCCAGCTCACCACGTCAGGGGGTGACCTACGAGCAGTACTTC.

CDR3 sequence (DNA): TGCGCCAGCAGCCAAGATAGGGCAGGAGATACGCAGTATTTT. This codes for CASSQDRAGDTQYF. The rearrangement uses TRBV4-3 and TRBJ2-3; the D is unclear. This CDR3 has 14 residues. Germline CDR1 LGHNA, CDR2 YSLEER. V was pared by 0 bases and J by 5 bases, with 9 bases between.

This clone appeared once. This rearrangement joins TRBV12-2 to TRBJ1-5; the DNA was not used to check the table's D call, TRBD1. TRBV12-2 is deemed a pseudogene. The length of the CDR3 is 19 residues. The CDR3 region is CASRLAPPGTDYSNQPQHF. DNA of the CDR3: TGTGCAAGTCGCTTAGCCCCCCCCGGGACAGACTATAGCAATCAGCCCCAGCATTTT.

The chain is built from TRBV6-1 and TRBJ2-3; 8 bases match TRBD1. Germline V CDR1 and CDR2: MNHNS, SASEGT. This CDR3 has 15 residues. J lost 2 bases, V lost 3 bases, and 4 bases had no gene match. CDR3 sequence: CASSETGVVTDTQYF. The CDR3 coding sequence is TGTGCCAGCAGTGAGACAGGGGTGGTCACAGATACGCAGTATTTT.

The DNA for the CDR3 is TGTGCCAGCAACCGGGACAGGAGCTCCTACGAGCAGTACTTC. Translation: CASNRDRSSYEQYF. The rearrangement links TRBV7-2 to TRBJ2-7; TRBD1 agrees at 8 bases. This CDR3 spans 14 amino acids. V lost 7 bases, J lost 0 bases, and 5 bases stayed unmatched. Germline values: CDR1 SGHTA, CDR2 FQGNSA.

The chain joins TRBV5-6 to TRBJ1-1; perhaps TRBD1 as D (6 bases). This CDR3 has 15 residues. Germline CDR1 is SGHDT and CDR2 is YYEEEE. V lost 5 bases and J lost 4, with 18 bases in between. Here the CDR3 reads CASRVRGGSGTEAFF. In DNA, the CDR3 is TGTGCCAGCAGAGTGAGGGGGGGCTCGGGCACTGAAGCTTTCTTT. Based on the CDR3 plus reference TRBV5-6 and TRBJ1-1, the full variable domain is DAGVTQSPTHLIKTRGQQVTLRCSPKSGHDTVSWYQQALGQGPQFIFQYYEEEERQRGNFPDRFSGHQFPNYSSELNVNALLLGDSALYLCASRVRGGSGTEAFFGQGTRLTVV.

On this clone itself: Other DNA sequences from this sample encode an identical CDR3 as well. In DNA form, the CDR3 reads TGTGCCAGCAGCTTACAGGGGTCCAATCAGCCCCAGCATTTT. Translated, it gives CASSLQGSNQPQHF. V is TRBV7-9 and J is TRBJ1-5; D is possibly TRBD1 (6 bases). Per germline, CDR1 SEHNR and CDR2 FQNEAQ (reference sequence). The CDR3 length is 14 residues. The ends were cut back, 2 bases at V and 3 bases at J, with 8 bases in the middle.

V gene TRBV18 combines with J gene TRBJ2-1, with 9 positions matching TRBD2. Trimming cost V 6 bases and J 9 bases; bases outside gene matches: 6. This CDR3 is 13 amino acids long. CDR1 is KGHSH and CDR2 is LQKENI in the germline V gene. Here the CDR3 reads CASSLAGVSEQFF. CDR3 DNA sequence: TGTGCCAGCTCTTTAGCGGGAGTAAGTGAGCAGTTCTTC.

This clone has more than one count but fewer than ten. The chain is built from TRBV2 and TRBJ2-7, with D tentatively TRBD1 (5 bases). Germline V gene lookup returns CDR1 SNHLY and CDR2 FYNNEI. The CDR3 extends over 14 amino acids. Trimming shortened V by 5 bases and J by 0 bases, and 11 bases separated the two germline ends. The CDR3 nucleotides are TGTGCCAGCAGTCCAAGGGGTATCTCCTACGAGCAGTACTTC. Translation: CASSPRGISYEQYF.

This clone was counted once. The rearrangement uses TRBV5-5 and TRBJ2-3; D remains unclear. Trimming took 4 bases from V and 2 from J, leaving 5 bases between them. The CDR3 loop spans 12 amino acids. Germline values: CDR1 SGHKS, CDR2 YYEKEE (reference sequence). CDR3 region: CASSHYTDTQYF. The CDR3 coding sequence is TGTGCCAGCAGCCATTACACAGATACGCAGTATTTT. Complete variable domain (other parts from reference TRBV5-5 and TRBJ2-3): DAGVTQSPTHLIKTRGQQVTLRCSPISGHKSVSWYQQVLGQGPQFIFQYYEKEERGRGNFPDRFSARQFPNYSSELNVNALLLGDSALYLCASSHYTDTQYFGPGTRLTVL.

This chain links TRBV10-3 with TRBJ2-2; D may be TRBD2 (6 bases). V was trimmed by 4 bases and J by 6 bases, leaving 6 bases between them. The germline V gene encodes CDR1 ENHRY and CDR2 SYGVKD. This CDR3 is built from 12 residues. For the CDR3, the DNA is TGTGCCATCAGTGGACTAGCCGGGGAGCTGTTTTTT. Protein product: CAISGLAGELFF.

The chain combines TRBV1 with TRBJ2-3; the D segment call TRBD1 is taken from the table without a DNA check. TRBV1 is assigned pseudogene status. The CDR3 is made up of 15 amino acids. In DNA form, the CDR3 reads TGCACCAGCAGGAACCACGGGACACGCACAGATACGCAGTATTTT. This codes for CTSRNHGTRTDTQYF.

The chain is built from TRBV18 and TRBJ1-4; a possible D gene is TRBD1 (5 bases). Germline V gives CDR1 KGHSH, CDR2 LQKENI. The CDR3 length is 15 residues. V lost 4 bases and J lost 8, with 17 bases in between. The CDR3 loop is CASSLRTTRSEKLFF. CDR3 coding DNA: TGTGCCAGCTCACTCCGGACAACGCGTAGCGAAAAACTGTTTTTT.

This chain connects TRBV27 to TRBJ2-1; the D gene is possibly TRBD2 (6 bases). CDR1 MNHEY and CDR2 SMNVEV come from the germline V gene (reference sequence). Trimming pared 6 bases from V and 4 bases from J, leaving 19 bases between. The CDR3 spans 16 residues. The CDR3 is CASRLNGGSGYNEQFF. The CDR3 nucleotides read TGTGCCAGCAGACTTAACGGGGGAAGCGGATACAATGAGCAGTTCTTC.

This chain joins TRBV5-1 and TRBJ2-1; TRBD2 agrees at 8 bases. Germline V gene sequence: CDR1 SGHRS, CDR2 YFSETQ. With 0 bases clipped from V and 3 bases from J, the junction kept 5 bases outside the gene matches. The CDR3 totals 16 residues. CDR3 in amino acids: CASSLEATSGYNEQFF. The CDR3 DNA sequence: TGCGCCAGCAGCTTGGAAGCTACTAGCGGCTACAATGAGCAGTTCTTC.

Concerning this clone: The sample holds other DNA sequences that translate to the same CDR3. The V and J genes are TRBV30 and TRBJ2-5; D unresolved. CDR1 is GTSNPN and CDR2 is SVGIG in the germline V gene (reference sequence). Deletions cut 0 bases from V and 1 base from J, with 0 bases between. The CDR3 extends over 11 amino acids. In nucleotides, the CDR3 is TGTGCCTGGAGTGTCCAAGAGACCCAGTACTTC. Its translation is CAWSVQETQYF.